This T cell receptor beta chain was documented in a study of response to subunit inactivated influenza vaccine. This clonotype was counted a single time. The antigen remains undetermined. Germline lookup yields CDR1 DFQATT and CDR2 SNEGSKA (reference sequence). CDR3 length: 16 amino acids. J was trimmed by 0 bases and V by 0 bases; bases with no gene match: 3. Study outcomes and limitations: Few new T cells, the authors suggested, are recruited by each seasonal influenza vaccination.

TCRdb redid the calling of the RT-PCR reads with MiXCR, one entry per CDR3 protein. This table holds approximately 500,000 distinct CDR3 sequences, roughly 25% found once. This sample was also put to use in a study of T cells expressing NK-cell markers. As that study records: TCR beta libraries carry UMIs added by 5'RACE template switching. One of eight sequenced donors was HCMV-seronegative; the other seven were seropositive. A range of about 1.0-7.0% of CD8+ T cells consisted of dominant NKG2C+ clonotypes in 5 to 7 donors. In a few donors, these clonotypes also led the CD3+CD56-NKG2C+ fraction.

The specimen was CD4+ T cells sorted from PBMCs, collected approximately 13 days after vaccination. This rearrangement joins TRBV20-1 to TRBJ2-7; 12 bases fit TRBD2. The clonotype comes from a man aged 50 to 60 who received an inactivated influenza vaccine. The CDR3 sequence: CSARDPGLAGSYEQYF. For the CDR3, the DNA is TGCAGTGCTAGAGATCCGGGACTAGCGGGCTCCTACGAGCAGTACTTC.